Shown below are 21 T cell receptor beta chains from a single sample sequenced in a study of blood T cell repertoires in COVID-19. This table comes from immunoSEQ multiplex PCR, and its TCRdb copy is limited to in-frame clones, with some not included. In the table there are a few hundred thousand clones, roughly 85% of which are singletons. The sequenced sample consisted of PBMCs or T cells enriched from blood (not recorded which). These receptors all come from a man younger than 45 who had recovered from COVID-19.

The genes are TRBV12-3 or TRBV12-4 and TRBJ1-1; D call uncertain. The CDR3 length is 13 residues. Between the trimmed V and J ends, which lost 3 bases and 5 bases, there was a span of 10 bases. This CDR3 is CASSFSQRTEAFF. DNA for the CDR3: TGTGCCAGCAGTTTTAGTCAGAGGACTGAAGCTTTCTTT.

This clone was picked up a small number of times. This chain uses TRBV9 with TRBJ1-2, with D maybe TRBD1 (6 bases). The V end lost 0 bases, the J end lost 4 bases, and 13 bases lay between the germline ends. Germline loops: CDR1 SGDLS, CDR2 YYNGEE. The CDR3 is 15 residues long. CDR3 in amino acids: CASSVDGQGSYGYTF. CDR3 nucleotides: TGTGCCAGCAGCGTAGATGGGCAGGGGTCCTATGGCTACACCTTC.

The table lists this clone with a count of one. The chain carries TRBV11-2 and TRBJ2-2, with D maybe TRBD1 (6 bases). This CDR3 comprises 16 residues. Germline assignment: CDR1 SGHAT and CDR2 FQNNGV. Trimming took 5 bases from V and 4 from J, leaving 17 bases between them. The CDR3 DNA is TGTGCCAGCAGCCTCCGAACAGGGTATGCCACCGGGGAGCTGTTTTTT. Its protein product is CASSLRTGYATGELFF.

This chain uses TRBV9 with TRBJ1-2; TRBD1 agrees at 8 bases. Germline loops: CDR1 SGDLS, CDR2 YYNGEE. This CDR3 has 14 amino acids. The trim removed 4 bases at V and 5 bases at J, leaving 7 bases unmatched. The CDR3 loop reads CASSTWTGLYGYTF. In DNA, the CDR3 is TGTGCCAGCAGCACATGGACAGGGTTGTATGGCTACACCTTC.

The V and J genes are TRBV18 and TRBJ2-6, with 7 bases matching TRBD1. Germline-derived CDR1 and CDR2 are KGHSH and LQKENI. The CDR3 has 17 amino acids. Losses at the gene ends were 4 bases for V and 1 base for J; bases not matched to a gene: 7. The CDR3 loop is CASSQGQELSGANVLTF. The CDR3, as DNA: TGTGCCAGCTCACAAGGACAGGAACTTTCTGGGGCCAACGTCCTGACTTTC.

V usage is TRBV2 and J usage is TRBJ2-5, with 9 bases lining up with TRBD1. V trimming: 8 bases; J trimming: 5 bases; junction bases outside the gene matches: 9. Germline CDR1 is SNHLY and CDR2 is FYNNEI. The CDR3 totals 14 residues. The CDR3 protein is CASGTGGRKETQYF. CDR3 coding DNA: TGTGCCAGCGGAACAGGGGGCAGGAAGGAGACCCAGTACTTC.

The rearrangement links TRBV4-3 to TRBJ2-1, with TRBD2 identical over 7 bases. This CDR3 contains 13 residues. The J segment lost 8 bases and the V segment lost 7 bases, leaving 8 bases of the junction unmatched. The germline gives CDR1 LGHNA, CDR2 YSLEER. The CDR3 region has the DNA TGCGCCAGCACCACTGGGGAGGGTTATGAGCAGTTCTTC. Its translation is CASTTGEGYEQFF.

The rearrangement uses TRBV5-6 and TRBJ2-3; the D gene is possibly TRBD2 (6 bases). The CDR3 totals 16 residues. The V end was cut by 4 bases, the J end by 0 bases, with 15 bases between. Germline V gives CDR1 SGHDT, CDR2 YYEEEE. CDR3 DNA sequence: TGTGCCAGCAGCGGCGGGACGGACGGTAGCACAGATACGCAGTATTTT. Its protein product is CASSGGTDGSTDTQYF.

DNA of the CDR3: TGTGCCAGCAGCTATTACGCACGACGGGTGAACACTGAAGCTTTCTTT. It yields the protein CASSYYARRVNTEAFF. The chain combines TRBV5-5 with TRBJ1-1; D is unclear. V was pared by 3 bases and J by 0 bases, with 15 bases between. Germline CDR1 is SGHKS and CDR2 is YYEKEE (reference sequence). The CDR3 has 16 residues.

This clone has a single count. The J gene is TRBJ2-5, the V gene TRBV29-1; D uncertain. This CDR3 has 12 amino acids. Trimming pared 4 bases from V and 1 base from J, leaving 7 bases between. The germline V gene has CDR1 SQVTM and CDR2 ANQGSEA. In nucleotides, the CDR3 is TGCAGCGTTGGGTACAGCCAAGAGACCCAGTACTTC. Translated: CSVGYSQETQYF.

The rearrangement links TRBV7-2 to TRBJ2-1; 7 bases fit TRBD2. V lost 1 base to trimming and J lost 8 bases; unmatched junction nucleotides: 17. The CDR3 has 18 residues. Germline values: CDR1 SGHTA, CDR2 FQGNSA. CDR3 amino acids: CASSLGSGRAGVGDEQFF. The DNA for the CDR3 is TGTGCCAGCAGCTTAGGTTCGGGGCGTGCGGGGGTTGGGGATGAGCAGTTCTTC. Filled out from reference TRBV7-2 and TRBJ2-1, the complete variable domain reads GAGVSQSPSNKVTEKGKDVELRCDPISGHTALYWYRQSLGQGLEFLIYFQGNSAPDKSGLPSDRFSAERTGGSVSTLTIQRTQQEDSAVYLCASSLGSGRAGVGDEQFFGPGTRLTVL.

The J gene is TRBJ1-2, the V gene TRBV9; 8 bases fit TRBD1. V trimming: 0 bases; J trimming: 5 bases; junction bases outside the gene matches: 15. Germline assignment: CDR1 SGDLS and CDR2 YYNGEE. This CDR3 spans 18 amino acids. CDR3 amino acids: CASSVAWRTGLFSYGYTF. The CDR3 DNA follows: TGTGCCAGCAGCGTAGCTTGGAGGACAGGGCTCTTCTCGTATGGCTACACCTTC.

Here the CDR3 DNA reads TGCGCCAGCAGCCAAGATTCGGCTGGAAACACCATATATTTT. This gives the protein CASSQDSAGNTIYF. The chain employs TRBV4-1 and TRBJ1-3; D not certain. Trimming stripped 0 bases from V and 2 bases from J, with 5 bases between. This CDR3 spans 14 amino acids. Germline CDR1 MGHRA, CDR2 YSYEKL.

V gene TRBV27 combines with J gene TRBJ1-1; possibly TRBD1 for D (5 bases). The CDR3 covers 15 residues. CDR1 is MNHEY and CDR2 is SMNVEV in the germline V gene (reference sequence). V lost 3 bases, J lost 7 bases, and 18 bases lay in between. CDR3 amino acids: CASSFSTSRVGEAFF. The DNA for the CDR3 is TGTGCCAGCAGTTTTTCGACAAGCAGGGTGGGTGAAGCTTTCTTT.

Only one count was recorded for this clone. This rearrangement joins TRBV7-2 to TRBJ1-3; D gene uncertain. Germline V gene lookup returns CDR1 SGHTA and CDR2 FQGNSA. Between the trimmed V and J ends, which lost 2 bases and 0 bases, there was a span of 11 bases. There are 16 residues in the CDR3. The CDR3 region is CASSLFGTNSGNTIYF. CDR3 in DNA: TGTGCCAGCAGCTTATTCGGTACCAACTCTGGAAACACCATATATTTT.

The V and J genes are TRBV6-5 and TRBJ1-5; D is unresolved. V lost 6 bases, J lost 2 bases, and 8 bases lay in between. Germline lookup yields CDR1 MNHEY and CDR2 SVGAGI. This CDR3 spans 13 amino acids. Written as DNA, the CDR3 is TGTGCCAGCAGCTATCAGGGCAATCAGCCCCAGCATTTT. Translated: CASSYQGNQPQHF.

The gene calls are TRBV9 and TRBJ2-1; TRBD2 matches 13 bases. This CDR3 comprises 15 residues. The germline V gene has CDR1 SGDLS and CDR2 YYNGEE. V shed 0 bases, J shed 10 bases, and the junction held 4 bases outside the gene matches. The CDR3 is CASSVEGGLAGEQFF. CDR3 nucleotide sequence: TGTGCCAGCAGCGTAGAAGGGGGACTAGCGGGGGAGCAGTTCTTC.

This chain links TRBV19 with TRBJ1-6; TRBD1 might be the D (6 bases). V lost 3 bases, J lost 19 bases, and 25 bases lay in between. The CDR3 contains 15 residues. The germline V gene has CDR1 LNHDA and CDR2 SQIVND (reference sequence). Written as DNA, the CDR3 is TGTGCCAGTAGTATTTCGTCCCAGGGGTCCATCCCCCGACACTTT. It yields the protein CASSISSQGSIPRHF. Together with reference TRBV19 and TRBJ1-6, the CDR3 gives the full variable domain: DGGITQSPKYLFRKEGQNVTLSCEQNLNHDAMYWYRQDPGQGLRLIYYSQIVNDFQKGDIAEGYSVSREKKESFPLTVTSAQKNPTAFYLCASSISSQGSIPRHFGNGTRLTVT.

The rearrangement uses TRBV18 and TRBJ1-1; D is ambiguous. This CDR3 region has 16 residues. Germline loops: CDR1 KGHSH, CDR2 LQKENI. V was pared by 4 bases and J by 1 base, with 16 bases between. CDR3: CASSLTTPGANTEAFF. The CDR3 DNA follows: TGTGCCAGCTCACTCACAACTCCGGGAGCGAACACTGAAGCTTTCTTT.

The chain links TRBV7-8 to TRBJ1-1, with 8 positions matching TRBD1. The CDR3 is 15 residues long. Per germline, CDR1 SGHVS and CDR2 FQNEAQ. V was pared by 5 bases and J by 0 bases, with 5 bases of the junction left unmatched. CDR3 nucleotides: TGTGCCAGCAGCATAAACAGGGGGGTGAACACTGAAGCTTTCTTT. Encoded protein: CASSINRGVNTEAFF.

The CDR3 nucleotides are TGTGCCAGCAGCTCGCTGAGGGGGCCCTCTGGAAACACCATATATTTT. This codes for CASSSLRGPSGNTIYF. V gene TRBV7-8 combines with J gene TRBJ1-3; 7 bases match TRBD1. Germline lookup yields CDR1 SGHVS and CDR2 FQNEAQ. With 4 bases clipped from V and 0 bases from J, the junction kept 6 bases outside the gene matches. The CDR3 is 16 amino acids.